The rows below give T cell receptor beta chains drawn from one sample of a study of blood T cells in healthy people across ages. TCRdb reanalysed the 5' RACE reads using MiXCR and keeps one entry per CDR3 protein. The sample lists approximately 830,000 distinct CDR3 sequences, approximately 67% occurring once. Sequenced: blood. The receptors derive from a young man in good health. The CDR3 runs from the conserved cysteine through the conserved F or W. A D gene is named only where the DNA matches it firmly. Not all rows give a size; the values are once, few, many and, for expanded clones, a class.

v_gene: TRBV7-9
j_gene: TRBJ2-7
len: 17
abundance: .
d_gene: TRBD1
CDR3aa: CASSYRDRGRASYEQYF
CDR3nt: TGTGCCAGCAGCTACCGGGACAGGGGACGAGCATCCTACGAGCAGTACTTC

v_gene: TRBV6-5
j_gene: TRBJ1-2
len: 15
abundance: few
d_gene: .
CDR3aa: CASSYSMWVGYGYTF
CDR3nt: TGTGCCAGCAGTTACTCCATGTGGGTTGGCTATGGCTACACCTTC

v_gene: TRBV9
j_gene: TRBJ2-7
len: 15
abundance: few
d_gene: .
CDR3aa: CASSGRDGSSYEQYF
CDR3nt: TGTGCCAGCAGCGGGCGGGACGGAAGCTCCTACGAGCAGTACTTC

v_gene: TRBV10-3
j_gene: TRBJ2-6
len: 16
abundance: .
d_gene: .
CDR3aa: CASGREGTSGANVLTF
CDR3nt: TGTGCCTCGGGCAGGGAAGGAACCTCTGGGGCCAACGTCCTGACTTTC

v_gene: TRBV7-2
j_gene: TRBJ1-1
len: 15
abundance: .
d_gene: .
CDR3aa: CASIMRDGGQAEAFF
CDR3nt: TGTGCCAGCATTATGAGGGACGGGGGGCAAGCGGAAGCTTTCTTT

v_gene: TRBV7-2
j_gene: TRBJ1-6
len: 15
abundance: .
d_gene: .
CDR3aa: CASSLGAGMKSPLHF
CDR3nt: TGTGCCAGCAGCTTAGGGGCAGGGATGAAGTCACCCCTCCACTTT

v_gene: TRBV4-3
j_gene: TRBJ1-6
len: 18
abundance: .
d_gene: .
CDR3aa: CASSQDSGSMGYNSPLHF
CDR3nt: TGCGCCAGCAGCCAAGATTCGGGGTCCATGGGGTATAATTCACCCCTCCACTTT

v_gene: TRBV29-1
j_gene: TRBJ2-1
len: 13
abundance: few
d_gene: .
CDR3aa: CSVPGVSYNEQFF
CDR3nt: TGCAGCGTTCCGGGGGTCTCCTACAATGAGCAGTTCTTC

v_gene: TRBV28
j_gene: TRBJ2-1
len: 13
abundance: once
d_gene: .
CDR3aa: CASSLTRVNEQFF
CDR3nt: TGTGCCAGCAGTTTAACCCGGGTCAATGAGCAGTTCTTC

v_gene: TRBV29-1
j_gene: TRBJ1-6
len: 14
abundance: few
d_gene: .
CDR3aa: CSVLEGDYNSPLHF
CDR3nt: TGCAGCGTGCTTGAGGGAGATTATAATTCACCCCTCCACTTT

v_gene: TRBV28
j_gene: TRBJ2-7
len: 14
abundance: .
d_gene: TRBD1
CDR3aa: CASQYGTVKYEQYF
CDR3nt: TGTGCCAGCCAATACGGGACAGTGAAGTACGAGCAGTACTTC

v_gene: TRBV10-3
j_gene: TRBJ1-4
len: 15
abundance: .
d_gene: .
CDR3aa: CAISESMVQNEKLFF
CDR3nt: TGTGCCATCAGTGAGTCGATGGTCCAGAATGAAAAACTGTTTTTT

v_gene: TRBV12-3/TRBV12-4
j_gene: TRBJ2-3
len: 14
abundance: once
d_gene: .
CDR3aa: CASSFDRTTDRQYF
CDR3nt: TGTGCCAGCAGTTTTGACAGGACAACGGATAGGCAGTATTTT

v_gene: TRBV4-2
j_gene: TRBJ2-1
len: 17
abundance: .
d_gene: TRBD2
CDR3aa: CASAPSGGGFSYNEQFF
CDR3nt: TGTGCCAGCGCCCCTAGCGGGGGAGGTTTCTCCTACAATGAGCAGTTCTTC

v_gene: TRBV7-9
j_gene: TRBJ2-1
len: 15
abundance: .
d_gene: .
CDR3aa: CASSLRAGSVDEQFF
CDR3nt: TGTGCCAGCAGCTTAAGGGCGGGGAGTGTCGATGAGCAGTTCTTC

v_gene: TRBV19
j_gene: TRBJ1-5
len: 14
abundance: .
d_gene: .
CDR3aa: CASSLAAGLQPQHF
CDR3nt: TGTGCCAGTAGTCTCGCGGCAGGGCTGCAGCCCCAGCATTTT